The 20 T cell receptor beta chains below all came from one sample that was sequenced in a study of T-cell memory formation after mild COVID-19. TCRdb analysed the 5' RACE reads with MiXCR anew, one entry per CDR3 protein. Of some 320,000 distinct CDR3 sequences listed, approximately 14% are singletons. Sequencing input: PBMCs or a T cell subset sorted from them (not recorded which). The receptors stem from a man younger than 35 who had mild COVID-19 (a few samples of this study predate the infection). Cell type and time point are not known.

The chain carries TRBV29-1 and TRBJ2-7; possibly TRBD1 for D (5 bases). The CDR3 covers 12 residues. Trimming left V 6 bases short and J 0 bases short, with 9 bases between. CDR1 and CDR2 from the germline V gene are SQVTM and ANQGSEA. The DNA for the CDR3 is TGCAGCGTGACAGACAACTCCTACGAGCAGTACTTC. It translates to CSVTDNSYEQYF.

J is TRBJ2-1 and V is TRBV5-6; D is possibly TRBD1 (6 bases). The CDR3 has 16 residues. With 6 bases removed from V and 0 bases from J, the gap between germline ends came to 16 bases. CDR1 SGHDT and CDR2 YYEEEE come from the germline V gene. The DNA of the CDR3 is TGTGCCAGCATGGGGGCTGACCCGAGCTCCTACAATGAGCAGTTCTTC. This translates into CASMGADPSSYNEQFF.

The sample holds many counts of this clonotype. J is TRBJ2-1 and V is TRBV7-2; possibly TRBD1 or TRBD2 for D (5 bases each). This CDR3 comprises 13 residues. Germline lookup yields CDR1 SGHTA and CDR2 FQGNSA. Between the trimmed V and J ends, which lost 4 bases and 9 bases, there was a span of 13 bases. The CDR3 loop reads CASSSPGPVEQFF. CDR3 bases: TGTGCCAGCAGCTCCCCGGGGCCGGTTGAGCAGTTCTTC.

The rearrangement uses TRBV2 and TRBJ2-3; D might be TRBD1 (6 bases). Germline lookup yields CDR1 SNHLY and CDR2 FYNNEI. The CDR3 runs 14 residues. V lost 11 bases to trimming and J lost 3 bases, with 18 bases between them. CDR3 coding DNA: TGTGCCGGGTCTCGGGACACCGCTACAGATACGCAGTATTTT. Its protein product is CAGSRDTATDTQYF.

This sequence joins TRBV7-2 and TRBJ1-2; D not resolved. Germline V gives CDR1 SGHTA, CDR2 FQGNSA. V was pared by 6 bases and J by 8 bases, with 13 bases between. The CDR3 is made up of 12 amino acids. CDR3 sequence reads: CASSFGPRGYTF. In DNA, the CDR3 is TGTGCCAGCAGTTTCGGGCCGAGGGGCTACACCTTC. The variable domain in full, completed from reference TRBV7-2 and TRBJ1-2, reads GAGVSQSPSNKVTEKGKDVELRCDPISGHTALYWYRQSLGQGLEFLIYFQGNSAPDKSGLPSDRFSAERTGGSVSTLTIQRTQQEDSAVYLCASSFGPRGYTFGSGTRLTVV.

This clonotype has more than one count but fewer than ten. This chain connects TRBV6-2 or TRBV6-3 to TRBJ2-3; D gene ambiguous. The germline V and J ends were trimmed by 7 bases and 2 bases, with 13 bases remaining between them. The CDR3 totals 14 residues. CDR1 MNHEY and CDR2 SVGEGT come from the germline V gene. The CDR3 DNA reads as TGTGCCAGCACTCCCCCAGGCCCCACAGATACGCAGTATTTT. Its translation: CASTPPGPTDTQYF.

A few counts support this clonotype. The chain links TRBV7-8 to TRBJ2-3; the D gene is possibly TRBD2 (6 bases). The V gene's germline CDR1 is SGHVS and CDR2 FQNEAQ. The CDR3 is 11 amino acids. The V and J ends lost 5 bases and 10 bases respectively, with 10 bases between them. The chain's CDR3 is CASSPPGAQYF. As DNA, the CDR3 is TGTGCCAGCAGCCCTCCGGGGGCGCAGTATTTT.

In this sample, this clonotype turned up a few times. The chain links TRBV9 to TRBJ2-5, with a possible D match to TRBD1 (5 bases). In germline, CDR1 is SGDLS, CDR2 YYNGEE. V was cut by 4 bases and J by 2 bases, with 15 bases left in between. The CDR3 has 15 residues. CDR3 sequence (DNA): TGTGCCAGCAGCCTCAGGGATATGGGGCAAGAGACCCAGTACTTC. Its protein product is CASSLRDMGQETQYF.

This clonotype was seen a handful of times. This rearrangement joins TRBV20-1 to TRBJ2-7; no definite D call. Between the trimmed V and J ends, which lost 1 base and 0 bases, there was a span of 7 bases. The germline gives CDR1 DFQATT, CDR2 SNEGSKA (reference sequence). This CDR3 spans 13 amino acids. CDR3 amino acids: CSARGPFSYEQYV. The CDR3 nucleotides are TGCAGTGCTAGAGGGCCGTTCTCCTACGAGCAGTACGTC.

The chain employs TRBV12-3 or TRBV12-4 and TRBJ1-1; D is ambiguous. The CDR3 is 12 residues long. Trimming left V 4 bases short and J 3 bases short, with 6 bases between. CDR3 residues: CASSSPHTEAFF. CDR3 DNA sequence: TGTGCCAGCAGTTCCCCGCACACTGAAGCTTTCTTT.

This clonotype has just a few counts. The rearrangement joins TRBV7-2 to TRBJ2-5; unclear D gene. Deletions cut 5 bases from V and 4 bases from J, with 14 bases between. The V gene's germline CDR1 is SGHTA and CDR2 FQGNSA. The CDR3 totals 14 residues. The CDR3 loop reads CASSRTLDRETQYF. CDR3 DNA sequence: TGTGCCAGCAGCCGGACCCTAGATAGAGAGACCCAGTACTTC.

This clonotype occurred a few times. The gene calls are TRBV28 and TRBJ1-5, with TRBD1 identical over 8 bases. Germline CDR1 is MDHEN and CDR2 is SYDVKM. This CDR3 is built from 16 residues. V gave up 6 bases and J gave up 2 bases; unmatched junction bases: 9. The CDR3 spells CASSQPTTGGNQPQHF. The CDR3 DNA sequence: TGTGCCAGCAGCCAACCCACGACAGGGGGCAATCAGCCCCAGCATTTT.

This clonotype was found a few times. The gene calls are TRBV27 and TRBJ2-6; the D is unclear. Germline-derived CDR1 and CDR2 are MNHEY and SMNVEV (reference sequence). V lost 8 bases and J lost 0, with 8 bases in between. This CDR3 has 14 amino acids. The CDR3 DNA follows: TGTGCCAGCGGGCTCAACTCTGGGGCCAACGTCCTGACTTTC. Its protein is CASGLNSGANVLTF.

This clonotype was counted a few times. This chain connects TRBV20-1 to TRBJ2-5; weak D call: TRBD1 (6 bases). Per germline, CDR1 DFQATT and CDR2 SNEGSKA (reference sequence). V lost 0 bases and J 4 bases, leaving 9 bases between the germline ends. The length of the CDR3 is 13 residues. CDR3 bases: TGCAGTGCTAGAGATTCCAGGGGAGAGACCCAGTACTTC. Residues: CSARDSRGETQYF.

The chain recombines TRBV5-1 with TRBJ1-2; TRBD1 agrees at 8 bases. The length of the CDR3 is 14 residues. V shed 4 bases and J 2 bases; nucleotides not matched to a gene: 4. Looked up from germline, CDR1 is SGHRS and CDR2 is YFSETQ. CDR3 sequence: CASSAGTGNYGYTF. In DNA, the CDR3 is TGCGCCAGCAGCGCGGGGACAGGCAACTATGGCTACACCTTC.

V is TRBV6-2 or TRBV6-3 and J is TRBJ2-3; perhaps TRBD2 as D (5 bases). Germline CDR1 reads MNHEY; CDR2 reads SVGEGT. V lost 1 base and J lost 0, with 8 bases in between. The CDR3 is made up of 15 amino acids. The CDR3: CASSYWRVSTDTQYF. In nucleotides, the CDR3 is TGTGCCAGCAGTTACTGGCGGGTTAGCACAGATACGCAGTATTTT.

There are many counts of this clonotype. CDR3 DNA: TGCAGTGCTCGACCCTCTCACGGGGCCTACAATGAGCAGTTCTTC. Translating gives CSARPSHGAYNEQFF. V and J are TRBV20-1 and TRBJ2-1; D perhaps matches TRBD2 (5 bases). The CDR3 has 15 residues. V lost 5 bases to trimming and J lost 2 bases, with 16 bases between them. The germline CDR1 and CDR2 sequences are DFQATT and SNEGSKA (reference sequence).

This rearrangement joins TRBV12-3 or TRBV12-4 to TRBJ2-5; tentative D call: TRBD2 (6 bases). The CDR3 sequence is 14 residues long. V lost 6 bases and J 5 bases, leaving 16 bases between the germline ends. The CDR3 DNA sequence: TGTGCCAGCAGCCGGGACTGGGGCGGGGAGACCCAGTACTTC. Residues: CASSRDWGGETQYF.

In this sample, this clonotype turned up once. V is TRBV18 and J is TRBJ1-4; 7 bases agree with TRBD1. The CDR3 has 15 residues. V trimming: 6 bases; J trimming: 6 bases; junction bases outside the gene matches: 10. Germline CDR1 is KGHSH and CDR2 is LQKENI. Written as DNA, the CDR3 is TGTGCCAGCTCTCCCCGAACAGGGGTACATGAAAAACTGTTTTTT. Amino acids: CASSPRTGVHEKLFF.

The V call is TRBV28, the J call TRBJ2-3; D might be TRBD1 or TRBD2, each matching 5 bases. V gave up 3 bases and J gave up 1 base, with 11 bases separating them. Germline V gives CDR1 MDHEN, CDR2 SYDVKM. The CDR3 has 15 residues. CDR3: CASSFQGRGTDTQYF. As DNA, the CDR3 is TGTGCCAGCAGTTTTCAGGGACGGGGCACAGATACGCAGTATTTT.